The rows below give T cell receptor beta chains drawn from one sample of a study of metastatic and nonmetastatic thyroid tumors. TCRdb re-processed the PCR reads through MiXCR. The sample gives just over 20,000 clones, 15% to 19% of which show up once; around 19% is in the top ten. Sequencing was performed on blood. The receptors were sampled from a female donor with papillary thyroid cancer or a benign thyroid nodule (not recorded which). Some clones in this sample may be carry-over from other donors' samples. Both conserved end residues are part of each CDR3. The order of the fields is clone size, V gene, D gene, J gene, CDR3 protein, CDR3 DNA. A D gene is named only where the DNA matches it firmly. Clone size appears in some rows only: once, few, many, or a class for an expanded clone.

many	TRBV6-1	TRBD2	TRBJ2-1	CASCKLAGVSDNEQFF	TGTGCCAGCTGCAAACTAGCGGGCGTTTCTGACAATGAGCAGTTCTTC
.	TRBV12-3/TRBV12-4	.	TRBJ2-2	CANSRSTGLTGELFF	TGTGCCAACAGCCGTAGTACAGGGTTGACCGGGGAGCTGTTTTTT
.	TRBV6-1	.	TRBJ2-5	CASQVAEVQYF	TGTGCCAGCCAGGTGGCAGAGGTCCAGTACTTC
many	TRBV11-2	TRBD1	TRBJ1-3	CASSPTGISGNTIYF	TGTGCCAGCAGTCCGACAGGGATCTCTGGAAACACCATATATTTT
many	TRBV4-1	TRBD1	TRBJ2-7	CASSPRDSPDEQYF	TGCGCCAGCAGCCCACGGGACAGCCCCGACGAGCAGTACTTC
many	TRBV5-5	TRBD2	TRBJ2-1	CASSSTGTSGGYEQFF	TGTGCCAGCAGTTCCACCGGGACTAGCGGGGGGTATGAGCAGTTCTTC
many	TRBV9	.	TRBJ1-3	CASSVAGASGNTIYF	TGTGCCAGCAGCGTAGCAGGAGCCTCTGGAAACACCATATATTTT
many	TRBV3-1	.	TRBJ2-3	CASSPAGTDTQYF	TGTGCCAGCAGCCCGGCGGGCACAGATACGCAGTATTTT
.	TRBV15	.	TRBJ1-2	CATSRDPYYGYTF	TGTGCCACCAGCAGAGATCCGTATTATGGCTACACCTTC
few	TRBV6-1	.	TRBJ2-3	CAISENEADTQYF	TGTGCCATTTCGGAGAATGAGGCAGATACGCAGTATTTT
medium-sized	TRBV15	TRBD1	TRBJ2-5	CATSTGTGGAETQYF	TGTGCCACCAGCACTGGGACAGGGGGCGCGGAGACCCAGTACTTC
many	TRBV11-2	.	TRBJ2-7	CASSQSFEQYF	TGTGCCAGCAGCCAAAGTTTCGAGCAGTACTTC
.	TRBV7-9	.	TRBJ2-1	CASSAWDTPKQFF	TGTGCCAGCAGCGCCTGGGACACCCCTAAGCAATTCTTC
medium-sized	TRBV6-1	.	TRBJ1-1	CASRPNLYTEAFF	TGTGCCAGCAGACCAAACCTATACACTGAAGCTTTCTTT
medium-sized	TRBV28	TRBD1	TRBJ1-5	CASASGTGGFNQPQHF	TGTGCCAGCGCTTCGGGGACAGGGGGCTTCAATCAGCCCCAGCATTTT
many	TRBV28	.	TRBJ2-5	CASGSAAAEETQYF	TGTGCCAGCGGGTCTGCAGCGGCAGAAGAGACCCAGTACTTC
many	TRBV7-2	TRBD1	TRBJ2-7	CASSLAGTGGYEQYF	TGTGCCAGCAGCTTAGCTGGGACAGGGGGGTACGAGCAGTACTTC
.	TRBV5-1	TRBD2	TRBJ2-3	CASSLAGGFTDTQYF	TGCGCCAGCAGCTTGGCGGGGGGATTCACAGATACGCAGTATTTT
many	TRBV9	TRBD1	TRBJ2-1	CASSDPGQRSKRYYNEQFF	TGTGCCAGCAGCGATCCGGGACAGAGATCAAAGAGATACTACAATGAGCAGTTCTTC
few	TRBV28	.	TRBJ1-1	CASSLRGTEASF	TGTGCCAGCAGTTTACGGGGCACTGAAGCTTCCTTT
many	TRBV20-1	TRBD2	TRBJ2-5	CSARTSGKETQYF	TGCAGTGCGAGGACTAGCGGTAAAGAGACCCAGTACTTC
medium-sized	TRBV6-2/TRBV6-3	.	TRBJ1-5	CASTNGEYQPQHF	TGTGCCAGCACAAATGGGGAATATCAGCCCCAGCATTTT
many	TRBV3-1	.	TRBJ2-7	CASSQPGGNNYEQYF	TGTGCCAGCAGCCAACCCGGCGGGAACAACTACGAGCAGTACTTC
.	TRBV18	TRBD2	TRBJ2-7	CASSPPTGGSSYEQYF	TGTGCCAGCTCACCACCGACGGGGGGGAGCTCCTACGAGCAGTACTTC
many	TRBV20-1	.	TRBJ1-1	CSARDLEGTEAFF	TGCAGTGCTAGAGATCTGGAGGGGACTGAAGCTTTCTTT
.	TRBV19	.	TRBJ2-7	CASRVAGCSSGDQYF	TGTGCCAGTAGGGTGGCAGGGTGCTCTTCGGGGGATCAGTACTTC
.	TRBV6-1	TRBD1	TRBJ2-1	CASSAGQGKNEQFF	TGTGCCAGCAGTGCCGGACAGGGGAAGAATGAGCAGTTCTTC
many	TRBV28	TRBD1	TRBJ2-3	CASSFFRTGDTDTQYF	TGTGCCAGCAGTTTCTTTAGGACAGGCGACACAGATACGCAGTATTTT
many	TRBV4-2	TRBD1	TRBJ1-2	CASSQGVGTDYGYTF	TGTGCCAGCAGCCAAGGGGTCGGGACAGACTATGGCTACACCTTC
.	TRBV6-1	TRBD2	TRBJ2-3	CASSEEAGGDTQYF	TGTGCCAGCAGTGAAGAGGCGGGAGGAGATACGCAGTATTTT
many	TRBV28	TRBD2	TRBJ2-5	CASSLFSGTRETQYF	TGTGCCAGCAGTTTATTTTCCGGGACTAGGGAGACCCAGTACTTC
.	TRBV6-2/TRBV6-3	.	TRBJ1-5	CASSSVNQPQHF	TGTGCCAGCAGTTCTGTAAATCAGCCCCAGCATTTT
many	TRBV20-1	.	TRBJ1-3	CSAIGGDTIYF	TGCAGTGCTATTGGGGGGGACACCATATATTTT
few	TRBV7-2	.	TRBJ2-7	CASSQGERASYEQYF	TGTGCCAGCAGCCAAGGCGAGAGGGCCAGCTACGAGCAGTACTTC
many	TRBV9	.	TRBJ1-3	CASSVEPSGSAGNTIYF	TGTGCCAGCAGCGTAGAGCCCTCGGGGAGTGCTGGAAACACCATATATTTT
.	TRBV19	.	TRBJ1-2	CASSIWAGPVTF	TGTGCCAGTAGTATTTGGGCAGGGCCCGTCACCTTC
.	TRBV20-1	.	TRBJ2-6	CSARTQPSGANVLTF	TGCAGTGCTAGAACGCAGCCCTCTGGGGCCAACGTCCTGACTTTC
many	TRBV7-6	TRBD1	TRBJ2-7	CASSEEATGVYEQYF	TGTGCCAGCAGCGAGGAGGCGACAGGGGTCTACGAGCAGTACTTC
.	TRBV5-1	TRBD2	TRBJ2-3	CASSRLAGGDEQYF	TGCGCCAGCTCCCGACTAGCGGGGGGAGATGAGCAGTATTTT
.	TRBV5-1	TRBD2	TRBJ2-7	CASRAGMSSYEQYF	TGCGCCAGCAGAGCGGGAATGAGCTCCTACGAGCAGTACTTC
many	TRBV11-1	TRBD2	TRBJ2-3	CASSLAVAGVGTDTQYF	TGTGCCAGCAGCTTAGCGGTAGCGGGGGTGGGCACAGATACGCAGTATTTT
many	TRBV5-1	TRBD1	TRBJ1-4	CASSLGRQGAPATNEKLFF	TGCGCCAGCAGCTTGGGGCGACAGGGGGCACCCGCAACTAATGAAAAACTGTTTTTT
many	TRBV20-1	TRBD2	TRBJ2-7	CSASWAGGYEQYF	TGCAGTGCTAGCTGGGCGGGAGGTTACGAGCAGTACTTC
few	TRBV11-2	.	TRBJ1-1	CASSLGAGTEAFF	TGTGCCAGCAGCTTAGGGGCAGGGACTGAAGCTTTCTTT
medium-sized	TRBV28	.	TRBJ2-1	CASSLRGTYEQFF	TGTGCCAGCAGTTTACGGGGGACGTATGAGCAGTTCTTC
.	TRBV20-1	.	TRBJ2-1	CSASAQAIHRNEQFF	TGCAGTGCTAGTGCTCAGGCAATACACCGGAATGAGCAGTTCTTC
large	TRBV6-2/TRBV6-3	.	TRBJ2-7	CASSPGTLEQYF	TGTGCCAGCAGCCCCGGGACGCTCGAGCAGTACTTC
many	TRBV20-1	.	TRBJ2-3	CSARDPLGGRTDTQYF	TGCAGTGCTAGAGACCCCCTCGGGGGGCGGACAGATACGCAGTATTTT
few	TRBV9	.	TRBJ1-1	CASVWGTTEAFF	TGTGCCAGCGTATGGGGGACCACTGAAGCTTTCTTT
few	TRBV7-2	.	TRBJ2-7	CASSLYYEQYF	TGTGCCAGCAGCTTATACTACGAGCAGTACTTC
many	TRBV2	.	TRBJ2-7	CASSEVGDEQYF	TGTGCCAGCAGTGAAGTCGGGGACGAGCAGTACTTC
many	TRBV15	.	TRBJ2-3	CATSPELRQATDTQYF	TGTGCCACCAGCCCTGAATTACGGCAGGCGACAGATACGCAGTATTTT
many	TRBV20-1	TRBD1	TRBJ1-5	CSARGQMSNQPQHF	TGCAGTGCTAGGGGACAGATGAGCAATCAGCCCCAGCATTTT